This TCR beta chain was sequenced during a study of shared clonotypes between healthy human individuals. CD8 cells classed as naive were CD45RO-negative and positively selected for CCR7, excluding terminally differentiated effector memory CD45RA+ cells. Trimming shortened V by 5 bases and J by 6 bases, and 11 bases separated the two germline ends. The CDR3 contains 13 residues. Per germline, CDR1 SEHNR and CDR2 FQNEAQ (reference sequence). Each cell subset's genomic DNA was divided evenly among several immunoSEQ plates. Method: immunoSEQ multiplex PCR; TCRdb's copy keeps in-frame clones and lacks some. The sample carries millions of clones, approximately 94% recorded once.

The chain employs TRBV7-9 and TRBJ2-1, with D maybe TRBD2 (6 bases). This TCR derives from a young man in good health. Sample: naive CD8+ T cells sorted from blood. This CDR3 is CASSDRDFNEQFF. The CDR3 coding sequence is TGTGCCAGCAGCGACCGGGACTTCAATGAGCAGTTCTTC.